These T cell receptor beta chains were read from a single sample in a study of monozygotic twins with inflammatory bowel disease. No DNA is given; TCRdb re-called the 5' RACE reads and lists each CDR3 protein once. The sample table sets out 150,000 to 200,000 distinct CDR3 sequences. What was sequenced was blood. These receptors all come from a human donor with ulcerative colitis or Crohn's disease, or a healthy co-twin of an affected twin (not recorded which). Both conserved end residues are part of each CDR3.

v_gene: TRBV18; j_gene: TRBJ1-1; CDR3aa: CASSPLQGNEAFF
v_gene: TRBV12-3/TRBV12-4; j_gene: TRBJ2-5; CDR3aa: CASSRLQGVGETQYF
v_gene: TRBV7-9; j_gene: TRBJ1-1; CDR3aa: CASSFTGGAAFF
v_gene: TRBV28; j_gene: TRBJ1-2; CDR3aa: CASSLRHSKRGYTF
v_gene: TRBV20-1; j_gene: TRBJ2-7; CDR3aa: CSASDLSYEQYF
v_gene: TRBV27; j_gene: TRBJ2-3; CDR3aa: CASSSVPWRESTDTQYF
v_gene: TRBV6-2/TRBV6-3; j_gene: TRBJ1-1; CDR3aa: CASSPGIRTVEAFF
v_gene: TRBV6-1; j_gene: TRBJ1-2; CDR3aa: CASTPGGGNYGYTF
v_gene: TRBV12-3/TRBV12-4; j_gene: TRBJ2-5; CDR3aa: CASSLELGRRGEQETQYF
v_gene: TRBV18; j_gene: TRBJ2-1; CDR3aa: CASSPTSGTYNEQFF
v_gene: TRBV7-9; j_gene: TRBJ2-1; CDR3aa: CPSSLSGYGNEQFF
v_gene: TRBV15; j_gene: TRBJ2-3; CDR3aa: CATSRGPGLEDTQYF
v_gene: TRBV6-2/TRBV6-3; j_gene: TRBJ2-2; CDR3aa: CASSYPSRDTGELFF
v_gene: TRBV20-1; j_gene: TRBJ1-6; CDR3aa: CSSKIVGEIYNSPLHF
v_gene: TRBV27; j_gene: TRBJ2-5; CDR3aa: CASSPGGRQETQYF
v_gene: TRBV5-1; j_gene: TRBJ2-2; CDR3aa: CASSLVRRPYTGELFF
v_gene: TRBV15; j_gene: TRBJ2-1; CDR3aa: CATSRRHLAGEGHNEQFF
v_gene: TRBV7-9; j_gene: TRBJ1-5; CDR3aa: CASSSTGVLGQPQHF
v_gene: TRBV29-1; j_gene: TRBJ2-1; CDR3aa: CSVQFTSEQFF
v_gene: TRBV18; j_gene: TRBJ2-1; CDR3aa: CASSRGGIYNEQFF
v_gene: TRBV4-3; j_gene: TRBJ1-3; CDR3aa: CASSQDWSGSGNTIYF
v_gene: TRBV12-3/TRBV12-4; j_gene: TRBJ1-1; CDR3aa: CASSWGGLNTEAFF
v_gene: TRBV11-2; j_gene: TRBJ1-1; CDR3aa: CASSLRLPGASTEAFF
v_gene: TRBV10-3; j_gene: TRBJ2-7; CDR3aa: CAISDRPYEQYF
v_gene: TRBV9; j_gene: TRBJ2-5; CDR3aa: CASSVVGETQYF
v_gene: TRBV19; j_gene: TRBJ1-5; CDR3aa: CASTNEGQGIGQPQHF
v_gene: TRBV20-1; j_gene: TRBJ2-2; CDR3aa: CSAKISPGELFF
v_gene: TRBV12-3/TRBV12-4; j_gene: TRBJ1-2; CDR3aa: CASTSKGGGYGYTF
v_gene: TRBV20-1; j_gene: TRBJ1-4; CDR3aa: CSASVPPTNEKLFF
v_gene: TRBV5-1; j_gene: TRBJ1-6; CDR3aa: CASSLDGYNNSPLHF
v_gene: TRBV5-1; j_gene: TRBJ2-1; CDR3aa: CASSLSYGTVNNEQFF
v_gene: TRBV14; j_gene: TRBJ1-4; CDR3aa: CASSQNRGQGLFF
v_gene: TRBV29-1; j_gene: TRBJ1-1; CDR3aa: CSHRATTEAFF
v_gene: TRBV18; j_gene: TRBJ1-1; CDR3aa: CASSPGARWAEAFF
v_gene: TRBV5-1; j_gene: TRBJ1-1; CDR3aa: CASSLVAPGQGGTEAFF
v_gene: TRBV27; j_gene: TRBJ2-1; CDR3aa: CASRSLAGGFPNEQFF
v_gene: TRBV5-1; j_gene: TRBJ2-2; CDR3aa: CASSYSANTGGLFF
v_gene: TRBV11-1; j_gene: TRBJ2-1; CDR3aa: CASSPGLAGSGWLNEQFF
v_gene: TRBV7-2; j_gene: TRBJ1-2; CDR3aa: CASSQGWAGGYTF
v_gene: TRBV12-3/TRBV12-4; j_gene: TRBJ1-6; CDR3aa: CASSLSWSPLHF
v_gene: TRBV6-5; j_gene: TRBJ1-3; CDR3aa: CASSYGAGRSGNTIYF
v_gene: TRBV10-2; j_gene: TRBJ2-7; CDR3aa: CASRIGSGTGGNEQYF
v_gene: TRBV6-6; j_gene: TRBJ1-5; CDR3aa: CASSYSQGVQPQHF
v_gene: TRBV5-6; j_gene: TRBJ2-7; CDR3aa: CASSSRSGHPYEQYF
v_gene: TRBV18; j_gene: TRBJ1-1; CDR3aa: CASSPQGSTEAFF
v_gene: TRBV7-2; j_gene: TRBJ1-1; CDR3aa: CASSLYRLDMNTEAFF